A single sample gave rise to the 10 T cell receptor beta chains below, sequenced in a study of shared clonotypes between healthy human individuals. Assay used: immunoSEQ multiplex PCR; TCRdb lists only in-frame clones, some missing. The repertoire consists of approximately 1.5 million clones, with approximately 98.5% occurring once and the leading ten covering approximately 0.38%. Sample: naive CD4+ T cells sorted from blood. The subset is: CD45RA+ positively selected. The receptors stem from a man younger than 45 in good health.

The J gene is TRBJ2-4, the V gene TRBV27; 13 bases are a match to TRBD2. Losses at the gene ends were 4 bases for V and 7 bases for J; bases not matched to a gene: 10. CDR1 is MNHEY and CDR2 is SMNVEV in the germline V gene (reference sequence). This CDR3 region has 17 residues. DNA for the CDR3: TGTGCCAGCAGTTCACGGACTAGCGGGAGTCCTCTCAACATTCAGTACTTC. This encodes CASSSRTSGSPLNIQYF.

The CDR3 nucleotides read TGTGCCATCAGTGAGTCGAACGGCAGAACCTACGAGCAGTACTTC. The encoded protein is CAISESNGRTYEQYF. This rearrangement joins TRBV10-3 to TRBJ2-7, with unresolved D. The germline V gene encodes CDR1 ENHRY and CDR2 SYGVKD. The CDR3 runs 15 residues. The ends were cut back, 0 bases at V and 2 bases at J, with 11 bases in the middle.

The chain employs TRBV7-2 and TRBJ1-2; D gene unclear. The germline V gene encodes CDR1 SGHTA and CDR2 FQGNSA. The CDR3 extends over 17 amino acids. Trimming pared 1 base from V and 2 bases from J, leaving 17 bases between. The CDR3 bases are TGTGCCAGCAGCTTAGGAGGCGCATCACGGCGGAACTATGGCTACACCTTC. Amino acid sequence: CASSLGGASRRNYGYTF.

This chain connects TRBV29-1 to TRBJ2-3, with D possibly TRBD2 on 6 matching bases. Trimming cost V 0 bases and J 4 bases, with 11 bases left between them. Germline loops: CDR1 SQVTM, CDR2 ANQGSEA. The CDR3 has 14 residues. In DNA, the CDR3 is TGCAGCGTTGAAGATAGCTGGGGGGCAGATACGCAGTATTTT. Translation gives CSVEDSWGADTQYF.

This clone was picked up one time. The CDR3 here is CASSEQLFSGNTIYF. The CDR3 DNA reads TGTGCCAGCTCAGAACAGCTATTCTCTGGAAACACCATATATTTT. The chain is built from TRBV18 and TRBJ1-3, with D unclear. Germline V CDR1 and CDR2: KGHSH, LQKENI. The CDR3 contains 15 residues. The V end was cut by 5 bases, the J end by 0 bases, with 11 bases between.

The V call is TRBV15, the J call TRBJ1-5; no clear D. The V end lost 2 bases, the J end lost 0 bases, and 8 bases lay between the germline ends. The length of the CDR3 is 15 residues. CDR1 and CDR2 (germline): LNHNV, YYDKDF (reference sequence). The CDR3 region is CATSRNPNSNQPQHF. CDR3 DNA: TGTGCCACCAGCAGAAACCCGAATAGCAATCAGCCCCAGCATTTT.

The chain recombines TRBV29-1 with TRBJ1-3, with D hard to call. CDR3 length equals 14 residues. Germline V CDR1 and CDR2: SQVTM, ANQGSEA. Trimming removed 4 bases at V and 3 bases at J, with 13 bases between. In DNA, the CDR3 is TGCAGCGTTGTGGGCCGACATAGTGGAAACACCATATATTTT. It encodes CSVVGRHSGNTIYF.

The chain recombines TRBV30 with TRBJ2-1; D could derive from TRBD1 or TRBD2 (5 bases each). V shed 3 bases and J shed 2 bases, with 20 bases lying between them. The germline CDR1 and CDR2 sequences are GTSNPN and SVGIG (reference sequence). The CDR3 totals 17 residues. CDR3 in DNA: TGTGCCTGGAGCCGTAGGGAAAAATGGGGGACCTACAATGAGCAGTTCTTC. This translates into CAWSRREKWGTYNEQFF.

The CDR3 nucleotides read TGTGCCTGGAGTGTATCTAGCGGGAAGCAGTATTTT. Protein sequence: CAWSVSSGKQYF. The genes are TRBV30 and TRBJ2-3; 9 nucleotides match TRBD2. The V gene end was trimmed by 0 bases and the J gene end by 11 bases; junction bases not matched to a gene: 3. CDR1 and CDR2 from the germline V gene are GTSNPN and SVGIG (reference sequence). This CDR3 has 12 residues.

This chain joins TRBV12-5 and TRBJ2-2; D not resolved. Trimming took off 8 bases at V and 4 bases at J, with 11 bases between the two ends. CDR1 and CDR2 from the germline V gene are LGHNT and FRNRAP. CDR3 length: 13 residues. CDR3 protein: CASSKGPTGELFF. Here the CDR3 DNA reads TGTGCTAGTAGTAAGGGCCCCACCGGGGAGCTGTTTTTT. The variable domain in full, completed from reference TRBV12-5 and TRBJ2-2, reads DARVTQTPRHKVTEMGQEVTMRCQPILGHNTVFWYRQTMMQGLELLAYFRNRAPLDDSGMPKDRFSAEMPDATLATLKIQPSEPRDSAVYFCASSKGPTGELFFGEGSRLTVL.